Shown below are 24 T cell receptor beta chains from a single sample sequenced in a study of CXCR3-negative and CXCR3-positive naive CD8 T cells. The authors made the TRB cDNA libraries by 5' RACE using UMI labels. After re-calling the 5' RACE reads, TCRdb lists one entry per CDR3 protein, DNA absent. This repertoire includes around 63,000 distinct CDR3 sequences. No antigen has been identified for these receptors. Overall study results and limits: Researchers report that CXCR3-positive naive cells carry more hydrophobic TRB CDR3s than CXCR3-negative naive cells.

The sequenced sample consisted of naive CXCR3+ CD8+ T cells from blood. Subset indicated: CD45RO-CCR7+CD27+CD95- naive CD8+ T cells expressing CXCR3 (TNR3+). The receptors stem from a human donor in good health. Some clones in this sample may be carry-over from other donors' samples.

The CDR3 reads CASSIGYRGTDTQYF. The genes are TRBV19 and TRBJ2-3; without DNA, the TCRdb call of TRBD1 cannot be checked. Germline CDR1 LNHDA, CDR2 SQIVND (reference sequence). The CDR3 extends over 15 amino acids.

The V and J genes are TRBV4-1 and TRBJ2-1. From germline, CDR1 is MGHRA and CDR2 YSYEKL. This CDR3 is built from 16 residues. The CDR3 here is CASSQDSRATYNEQFF.

This chain joins TRBV12-3 or TRBV12-4 and TRBJ2-1; as DNA is missing, the TRBD1 call by TCRdb cannot be tested. This CDR3 contains 16 residues. The CDR3 here is CASSLGWGATYNEQFF.

The CDR3 loop reads CSVAQGGSSYNEQFF. The chain joins TRBV29-1 to TRBJ2-1; the TCRdb call, TRBD1, lacks DNA for checking. The CDR3 has 15 residues. Looked up from germline, CDR1 is SQVTM and CDR2 is ANQGSEA.

This sequence joins TRBV29-1 and TRBJ1-6; TCRdb calls TRBD1, which cannot be checked without DNA. Germline assignment: CDR1 SQVTM and CDR2 ANQGSEA. This CDR3 comprises 13 residues. The CDR3 sequence: CSLSTDDNSPLHF.

The V and J genes are TRBV7-9 and TRBJ2-7; TCRdb reports TRBD1, a call that lacks DNA to check it against. The germline CDR1 and CDR2 sequences are SEHNR and FQNEAQ (reference sequence). The CDR3 has 11 amino acids. The CDR3 sequence: CASSLGQGRHF.

The rearrangement links TRBV29-1 to TRBJ1-2. The CDR3 has 12 amino acids. The germline V gene encodes CDR1 SQVTM and CDR2 ANQGSEA. The CDR3 protein is CSGKGLDYGYTF.

The chain employs TRBV7-3 and TRBJ2-1. The CDR3 length is 17 residues. The germline gives CDR1 SGHTA, CDR2 FQGTGA. The CDR3 sequence: CASSLGLVGGTDNEQFF.

The chain employs TRBV9 and TRBJ2-7; TCRdb picks TRBD1, but there is no DNA to check that call. The CDR3 sequence is 14 residues long. Germline assignment: CDR1 SGDLS and CDR2 YYNGEE. Here the CDR3 reads CASSMGGSSYEQYF.

This rearrangement joins TRBV5-5 to TRBJ2-7; without DNA, the TCRdb call of TRBD1 cannot be checked. CDR1 and CDR2 (germline): SGHKS, YYEKEE (reference sequence). The CDR3 covers 14 residues. The CDR3 loop is CASSFGTGGIEQYF.

V gene TRBV7-3 combines with J gene TRBJ2-2; the TCRdb call, TRBD1, lacks DNA for checking. Germline loops: CDR1 SGHTA, CDR2 FQGTGA. The CDR3 has 17 residues. CDR3 loop: CASSSDTTTGGPGELFF.

The chain uses TRBV29-1 and TRBJ2-3; TCRdb selects TRBD1, and the lack of DNA leaves this call unchecked. The CDR3 totals 18 residues. Per the germline V gene, CDR1 is SQVTM and CDR2 is ANQGSEA. CDR3 loop: CSGQRDSQGLWPTDTQYF.

The rearrangement joins TRBV7-2 to TRBJ2-2; the TRBD2 assignment by TCRdb is unverifiable without DNA. Germline V CDR1 and CDR2: SGHTA, FQGNSA. This CDR3 contains 18 residues. CDR3 amino acids: CASSSPAGGPRRTGELFF.

The chain couples TRBV28 to TRBJ1-1; TCRdb's D call of TRBD1 is untestable without DNA. Germline assignment: CDR1 MDHEN and CDR2 SYDVKM. There are 15 residues in the CDR3. The CDR3 here is CASSLGPQGRTEAFF.

The chain links TRBV11-3 to TRBJ1-1; TCRdb picks TRBD1, but there is no DNA to check that call. CDR1 is SGHNT and CDR2 is YENEEA in the germline V gene. CDR3 size: 12 residues. The chain's CDR3 is CASSGDNSEAFF.

The chain couples TRBV7-9 to TRBJ2-7; TCRdb's assignment of TRBD2 cannot be checked, as there is no DNA. Looked up from germline, CDR1 is SEHNR and CDR2 is FQNEAQ (reference sequence). This CDR3 has 14 amino acids. The CDR3 sequence is CASSIGTSGYEQYF.

V usage is TRBV4-3 and J usage is TRBJ1-1; TCRdb returns TRBD1, unconfirmable since there is no DNA. The germline gives CDR1 LGHNA, CDR2 YSLEER. CDR3 length equals 15 residues. CDR3 sequence reads: CASSQDRGISTEAFF.

The gene calls are TRBV27 and TRBJ1-5; TCRdb names TRBD1, which stays unverified in the absence of DNA. This CDR3 contains 16 residues. Germline CDR1 and CDR2: MNHEY and SMNVEV (reference sequence). The CDR3 loop reads CASSLSGGQGNQPQHF.

The V gene is TRBV7-3, the J gene TRBJ2-3. The CDR3 consists of 15 residues. Germline CDR1 is SGHTA and CDR2 is FQGTGA. The CDR3 protein is CASSLGFGSTDTQYF.

CDR3 sequence reads: CAKSDMPPDEQFF. The chain is built from TRBV28 and TRBJ2-1; TCRdb names TRBD2, which stays unverified in the absence of DNA. This CDR3 is built from 13 residues. CDR1 is MDHEN and CDR2 is SYDVKM in the germline V gene.

The genes are TRBV29-1 and TRBJ2-1. CDR1 and CDR2 (germline): SQVTM, ANQGSEA. CDR3 length: 11 residues. CDR3 residues: CSVTTYNEQFF.

The chain joins TRBV5-5 to TRBJ2-1; with no DNA, the TCRdb D assignment of TRBD2 cannot be verified. The CDR3 sequence is 15 residues long. The germline gives CDR1 SGHKS, CDR2 YYEKEE (reference sequence). CDR3 sequence reads: CASSGGLAGDNEQFF.

The chain couples TRBV29-1 to TRBJ1-2; the D gene TCRdb calls, TRBD1, cannot be checked with no DNA. The CDR3 spans 13 residues. Germline V CDR1 and CDR2: SQVTM, ANQGSEA. CDR3 loop: CSVARTENYGYTF. Drawing the rest from reference TRBV29-1 and TRBJ1-2, the complete variable domain is SAVISQKPSRDICQRGTSLTIQCQVDSQVTMMFWYRQQPGQSLTLIATANQGSEATYESGFVIDKFPISRPNLTFSTLTVSNMSPEDSSIYLCSVARTENYGYTFGSGTRLTVV.

V usage is TRBV21-1 and J usage is TRBJ2-2. TRBV21-1 is reported as a pseudogene. This CDR3 has 14 amino acids. This chain's CDR3 is CASSKGPNTGELFF.